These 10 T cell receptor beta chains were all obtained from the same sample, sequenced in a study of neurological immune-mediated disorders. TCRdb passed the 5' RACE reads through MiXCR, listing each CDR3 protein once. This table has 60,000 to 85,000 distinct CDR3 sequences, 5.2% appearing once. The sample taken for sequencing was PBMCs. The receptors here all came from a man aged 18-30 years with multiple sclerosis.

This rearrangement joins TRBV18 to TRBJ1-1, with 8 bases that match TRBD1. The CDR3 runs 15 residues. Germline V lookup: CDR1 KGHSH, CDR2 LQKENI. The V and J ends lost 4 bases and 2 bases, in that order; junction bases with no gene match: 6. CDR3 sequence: CASSRYGQGNTEAFF. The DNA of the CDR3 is TGTGCCAGCTCACGCTACGGACAGGGCAACACTGAAGCTTTCTTT.

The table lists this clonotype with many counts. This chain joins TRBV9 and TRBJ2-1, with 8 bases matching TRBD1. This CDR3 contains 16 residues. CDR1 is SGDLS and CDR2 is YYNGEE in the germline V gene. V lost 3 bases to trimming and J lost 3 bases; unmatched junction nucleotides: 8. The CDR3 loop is CASSALTGVNYNEQFF. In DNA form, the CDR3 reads TGTGCCAGCAGCGCATTGACAGGGGTCAACTACAATGAGCAGTTCTTC. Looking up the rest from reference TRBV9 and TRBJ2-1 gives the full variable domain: DSGVTQTPKHLITATGQRVTLRCSPRSGDLSVYWYQQSLDQGLQFLIQYYNGEERAKGNILERFSAQQFPDLHSELNLSSLELGDSALYFCASSALTGVNYNEQFFGPGTRLTVL.

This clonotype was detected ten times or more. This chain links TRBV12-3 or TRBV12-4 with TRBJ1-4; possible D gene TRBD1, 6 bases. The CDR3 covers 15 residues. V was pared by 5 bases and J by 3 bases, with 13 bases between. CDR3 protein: CASSPAGVANEKLFF. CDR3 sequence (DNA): TGTGCCAGCAGTCCAGCAGGGGTGGCTAATGAAAAACTGTTTTTT.

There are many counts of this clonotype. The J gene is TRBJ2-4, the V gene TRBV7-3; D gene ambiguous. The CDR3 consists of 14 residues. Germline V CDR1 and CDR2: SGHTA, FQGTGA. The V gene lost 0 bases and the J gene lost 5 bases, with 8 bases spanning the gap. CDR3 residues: CASSLTVTENIQYF. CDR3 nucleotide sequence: TGTGCCAGCAGCTTAACGGTGACGGAAAACATTCAGTACTTC.

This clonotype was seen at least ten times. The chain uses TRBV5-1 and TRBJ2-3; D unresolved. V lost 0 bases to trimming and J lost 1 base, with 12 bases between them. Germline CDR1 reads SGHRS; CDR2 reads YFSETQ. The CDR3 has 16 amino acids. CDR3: CASSLGASQRTDTQYF. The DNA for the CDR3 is TGCGCCAGCAGCTTGGGGGCCAGCCAACGCACAGATACGCAGTATTTT.

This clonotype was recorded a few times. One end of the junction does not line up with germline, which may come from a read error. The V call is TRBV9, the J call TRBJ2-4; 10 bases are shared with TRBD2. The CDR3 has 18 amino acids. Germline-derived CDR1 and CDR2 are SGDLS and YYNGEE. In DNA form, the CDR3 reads TGTGCCAGCAGCGTAGCTAGCGGGGGATCAGTAACCAAAAAAATTCAGTACTTC. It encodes CASSVASGGSVTKKIQYF. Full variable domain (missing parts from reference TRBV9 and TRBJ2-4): DSGVTQTPKHLITATGQRVTLRCSPRSGDLSVYWYQQSLDQGLQFLIQYYNGEERAKGNILERFSAQQFPDLHSELNLSSLELGDSALYFCASSVASGGSVTKKIQYFGAGTRLSVL.

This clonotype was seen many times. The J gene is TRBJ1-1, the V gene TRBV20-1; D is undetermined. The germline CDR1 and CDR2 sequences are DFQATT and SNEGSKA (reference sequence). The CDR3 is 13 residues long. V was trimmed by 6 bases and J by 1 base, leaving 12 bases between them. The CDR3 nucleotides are TGCAGTGCCCCCTGGGCGGCGAACACTGAAGCTTTCTTT. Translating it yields CSAPWAANTEAFF.

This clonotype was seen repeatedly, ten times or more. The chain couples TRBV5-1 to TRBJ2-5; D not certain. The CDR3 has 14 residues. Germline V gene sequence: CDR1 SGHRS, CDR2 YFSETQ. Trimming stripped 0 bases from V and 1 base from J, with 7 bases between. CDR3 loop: CASSLGRAQETQYF. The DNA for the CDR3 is TGCGCCAGCAGCTTGGGCCGGGCCCAAGAGACCCAGTACTTC.

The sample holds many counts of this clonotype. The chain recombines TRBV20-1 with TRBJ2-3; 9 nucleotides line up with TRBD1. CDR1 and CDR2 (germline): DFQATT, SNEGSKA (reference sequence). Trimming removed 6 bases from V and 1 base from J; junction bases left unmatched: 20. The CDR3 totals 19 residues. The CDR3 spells CSAPPGQGFYGRGTDTQYF. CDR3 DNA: TGCAGTGCGCCCCCCGGACAGGGGTTTTATGGGAGGGGCACAGATACGCAGTATTTT.

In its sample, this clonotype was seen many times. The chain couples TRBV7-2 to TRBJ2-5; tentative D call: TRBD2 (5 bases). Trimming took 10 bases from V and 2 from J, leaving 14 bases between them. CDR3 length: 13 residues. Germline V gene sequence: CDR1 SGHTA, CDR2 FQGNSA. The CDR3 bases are TGTGCCACCAACCGGGAAAGACAAGAGACCCAGTACTTC. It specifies CATNRERQETQYF.